The 18 T cell receptor beta chains listed next were all sequenced from one sample in a study of control samples from healthy donors and cancer patients (dated by TCRdb to 2018 to 2021). Receptors were amplified or captured by the immunoSEQ multiplex PCR assay. Imported from immuneACCESS, the table was reduced by TCRdb to in-frame sequences with V and J called. These copies leave out some clones; in studies compared against another copy, an unresolved V gene accounts for under half, and the cause of the remainder is not known. This sample's clone table shows around 190,000 clones. The ten largest clones represent more than 2% of the sample. Sequenced sample: blood. The receptors stem from a woman aged 30 to 39 in good health.

CDR3 nucleotide sequence: TGCGCCAGCAGCCAAGATCTTAGCGACTACGAGCAGTACTTC. Its translation: CASSQDLSDYEQYF. V is TRBV4-3 and J is TRBJ2-7, with D tentatively TRBD2 (5 bases). CDR3 length equals 14 residues. The V gene lost 0 bases and the J gene lost 3 bases, with 9 bases spanning the gap. CDR1 LGHNA and CDR2 YSLEER come from the germline V gene.

The chain uses TRBV7-9 and TRBJ1-4, with D uncertain. Germline V gene lookup returns CDR1 SEHNR and CDR2 FQNEAQ (reference sequence). This CDR3 contains 13 residues. The ends were cut back, 0 bases at V and 10 bases at J, with 9 bases in the middle. The CDR3 DNA is TGTGCCAGCAGCTTAGCCGCGGGGAGAAAACTGTTTTTT. It specifies CASSLAAGRKLFF.

The chain is built from TRBV6-5 and TRBJ1-1; a weak D match, TRBD1 (6 bases). Per the germline V gene, CDR1 is MNHEY and CDR2 is SVGAGI. There are 14 residues in the CDR3. V dropped 5 bases and J dropped 8 bases, with 18 bases sitting between them. The DNA for the CDR3 is TGTGCCAGCAGTCTACAGGGTGGCTACCTAGAAGCTTTCTTT. Its translation is CASSLQGGYLEAFF.

V and J are TRBV19 and TRBJ2-1; 9 bases fit TRBD1. After removal of 4 bases from V and 3 bases from J, the junction contained 7 bases not matched to a gene. The CDR3 sequence is 16 residues long. In germline, CDR1 is LNHDA, CDR2 SQIVND (reference sequence). The DNA of the CDR3 is TGTGCCAGTAGTAGGGACAGGGTGAATGACTACAATGAGCAGTTCTTC. This sequence encodes CASSRDRVNDYNEQFF.

The genes are TRBV5-6 and TRBJ1-1; 7 positions match TRBD1. The CDR3 extends over 17 amino acids. CDR1 is SGHDT and CDR2 is YYEEEE in the germline V gene. Trimming took 1 base from V and 2 from J; bases not matched to a gene: 11. The CDR3: CASSLLIRGRVNTEAFF. The CDR3 DNA reads TGTGCCAGCAGCTTGCTCATCAGGGGGAGGGTTAACACTGAAGCTTTCTTT.

The J gene is TRBJ1-5, the V gene TRBV4-1, with a possible D match to TRBD1 (5 bases). Germline values: CDR1 MGHRA, CDR2 YSYEKL. The CDR3 loop spans 21 amino acids. Trimming shortened V by 1 base and J by 0 bases, and 25 bases separated the two germline ends. The CDR3 sequence: CASSQGYSHGTPFYSNQPQHF. The CDR3 DNA reads as TGCGCCAGCAGCCAAGGGTATTCACACGGGACGCCGTTTTATAGCAATCAGCCCCAGCATTTT.

The V call is TRBV9, the J call TRBJ2-2; D could derive from TRBD1 or TRBD2 (5 bases each). The germline V gene encodes CDR1 SGDLS and CDR2 YYNGEE. The CDR3 consists of 16 residues. The V and J ends lost 5 bases and 4 bases respectively, with 18 bases between them. CDR3 coding DNA: TGTGCCAGCAGTCCCTTCTCGGGGCCGGGCACCGGGGAGCTGTTTTTT. This gives the protein CASSPFSGPGTGELFF.

The chain is built from TRBV10-1 and TRBJ2-7, with D possibly called TRBD1 or TRBD2 (6 bases each). Germline values: CDR1 WNHNN, CDR2 SYGVQD (reference sequence). The CDR3 loop spans 14 amino acids. V was pared by 5 bases and J by 2 bases, with 13 bases between. CDR3 sequence: CASSRGSSAYEQYF. DNA for the CDR3: TGCGCCAGCAGTAGGGGGTCTAGCGCCTACGAGCAGTACTTC.

CDR3 sequence (DNA): TGTGCCAGCAGCTCCAGGGGATCCGAGCAGTACTTC. Protein sequence: CASSSRGSEQYF. The chain couples TRBV28 to TRBJ2-7, with D possibly matching TRBD1 (6 bases). V was shortened by 6 bases and J by 6 bases, with 12 bases between the two germline ends. Germline CDR1 reads MDHEN; CDR2 reads SYDVKM. CDR3 size: 12 residues.

V and J are TRBV7-9 and TRBJ1-2; 9 bases agree with TRBD1. V shed 2 bases, J shed 2 bases, and the junction held 9 bases outside the gene matches. This CDR3 has 17 amino acids. Germline V gene sequence: CDR1 SEHNR, CDR2 FQNEAQ (reference sequence). The CDR3 DNA sequence: TGTGCCAGCAGCTTACTAGTGGGACAGGGATCCAACTATGGCTACACCTTC. Protein product: CASSLLVGQGSNYGYTF.

The chain carries TRBV28 and TRBJ1-6; D is undetermined. Trimming pared 6 bases from V and 7 bases from J, leaving 10 bases between. CDR1 and CDR2 (germline): MDHEN, SYDVKM. The CDR3 spans 13 residues. The CDR3 sequence: CASSLPLNSPLHF. The CDR3 bases are TGTGCCAGCAGCCTCCCCTTAAATTCACCCCTCCACTTT. The full variable domain, rest sourced from reference TRBV28 and TRBJ1-6, is DVKVTQSSRYLVKRTGEKVFLECVQDMDHENMFWYRQDPGLGLRLIYFSYDVKMKEKGDIPEGYSVSREKKERFSLILESASTNQTSMYLCASSLPLNSPLHFGNGTRLTVT.

The gene calls are TRBV28 and TRBJ1-4, with D perhaps matching TRBD1 (6 bases). The CDR3 totals 15 residues. V was shortened by 2 bases and J by 7 bases, with 14 bases between the two germline ends. Germline CDR1 MDHEN, CDR2 SYDVKM. The CDR3 sequence is CASSLGGRGGEKLFF. The CDR3 DNA is TGTGCCAGCAGTTTAGGGGGCAGGGGAGGTGAAAAACTGTTTTTT.

The chain has TRBV6-2 or TRBV6-3 and TRBJ2-1; D is possibly TRBD1 (6 bases). Deletions cut 6 bases from V and 0 bases from J, with 12 bases between. CDR1 is MNHEY, CDR2 SVGEGT, per germline. This CDR3 comprises 15 residues. CDR3 amino acids: CASSSRGSSYNEQFF. The CDR3 DNA reads as TGTGCCAGCAGCTCCAGGGGAAGCTCCTACAATGAGCAGTTCTTC.

The chain uses TRBV28 and TRBJ2-7; D tentatively fits TRBD1 or TRBD2 (5 bases each). The germline V gene encodes CDR1 MDHEN and CDR2 SYDVKM. The V gene lost 3 bases and the J gene lost 2 bases, with 8 bases spanning the gap. This CDR3 comprises 13 residues. This CDR3 is CASSLGETYEQYF. The CDR3 coding sequence is TGTGCCAGCAGTTTGGGGGAAACCTACGAGCAGTACTTC.

The chain recombines TRBV14 with TRBJ2-7, with D unclear. CDR3 size: 15 residues. Germline CDR1 is SGHDN and CDR2 is FVKESK. V lost 3 bases and J lost 2, with 14 bases in between. CDR3 sequence reads: CASSHMHRPPYEQYF. The CDR3 bases are TGTGCCAGCAGCCACATGCACAGACCTCCCTACGAGCAGTACTTC.

J is TRBJ2-5 and V is TRBV25-1; D ambiguous. Between the trimmed V and J ends, which lost 5 bases and 1 base, there was a span of 8 bases. The germline V gene encodes CDR1 MGHDK and CDR2 SYGVNS. The CDR3 runs to 13 residues. The CDR3 here is CASSRSGQETQYF. In DNA form, the CDR3 reads TGTGCCAGCAGTCGGTCTGGCCAAGAGACCCAGTACTTC.

The chain is built from TRBV7-3 and TRBJ1-1; TRBD1 matches 8 bases. This CDR3 contains 14 residues. Germline CDR1 is SGHTA and CDR2 is FQGTGA. V dropped 1 base and J dropped 11; count of bases not matched to a gene: 9. CDR3 protein: CASSLMGMDRVAFF. CDR3 sequence (DNA): TGTGCCAGCAGCTTAATGGGTATGGACAGGGTTGCTTTCTTT. Looking up the rest from reference TRBV7-3 and TRBJ1-1 gives the full variable domain: GAGVSQTPSNKVTEKGKYVELRCDPISGHTALYWYRQSLGQGPEFLIYFQGTGAADDSGLPNDRFFAVRPEGSVSTLKIQRTERGDSAVYLCASSLMGMDRVAFFGQGTRLTVV.

The chain employs TRBV6-5 and TRBJ1-1; the D gene is possibly TRBD1 (5 bases). V gave up 1 base and J gave up 1 base, with 10 bases separating them. The CDR3 length is 15 residues. Germline CDR1 is MNHEY and CDR2 is SVGAGI. Here the CDR3 DNA reads TGTGCCAGCAGTTACTTGGGGACTTCGAACACTGAAGCTTTCTTT. It yields the protein CASSYLGTSNTEAFF.